This T cell receptor (beta chain) was observed in a study of CD8+CD57+ T cells in acquired aplastic anemia. V lost 7 bases, J lost 5 bases, and 14 bases stayed unmatched. The V gene's germline CDR1 is DFQATT and CDR2 SNEGSKA (reference sequence). CDR3 length: 15 amino acids. Both TCR beta VDJ combination and CDR3 sequence profiling were carried out. Genomic DNA was the template for this profiling. TCRdb analysed the reads with MiXCR anew, one entry per CDR3 protein. Of 75,000 to 100,000 distinct CDR3 sequences listed, 55% to 70% were seen once; the top ten hold approximately 60%. Those patients picked for sequencing had displayed CD8+CD57+ cell expansion on flow cytometry.

The rearrangement links TRBV20-1 to TRBJ2-3, with 8 nucleotides matching TRBD2. The sample was sorted CD4+, CD8+, or CD8+CD57+ T cells (not recorded which) from PBMCs. The TCR comes from a human donor with aplastic anemia. In DNA, the CDR3 is TGCAGTGTACCTCCTTTTAGCGGGAACCGAGATACGCAGTATTTT. It encodes CSVPPFSGNRDTQYF.